This T cell receptor beta chain is from a study of PD-1 blockade in mismatch repair-deficient tumors. In its sample, this clone was seen a few times. This CDR3 comprises 14 residues. The V gene end was trimmed by 2 bases and the J gene end by 7 bases; junction bases not matched to a gene: 6. Looked up from germline, CDR1 is SGHKS and CDR2 is YYEKEE (reference sequence). The TCR-sequenced patients were a few responders to pembrolizumab. Only in-frame clones appear in the TCRdb table, and some are missing; sequencing was by immunoSEQ multiplex PCR. This sample has more than 85,000 clones; approximately 83% occur once, and the top ten carry 6.3%.

The rearrangement links TRBV5-5 to TRBJ1-5; 7 bases map to TRBD1. Specimen: peripheral blood, collected about 36 weeks after starting pembrolizumab. This TCR came from an adult with mismatch repair-deficient cancer. The CDR3 DNA reads as TGTGCCAGCAGCTTTTCCCAGGGGGACCAGCCCCAGCATTTT. Protein product: CASSFSQGDQPQHF.